This T cell receptor (beta chain) derives from a study of CD8+CD57+ T cells in acquired aplastic anemia. The overall study: Quantities of DNA derived from sorted CD4+ and CD8+ cells averaged around 3 ug.

This CDR3 comprises 11 residues. Trimming stripped 7 bases from V and 8 bases from J, with 8 bases between. This clonotype has a single count. The antigen remains unidentified. General study results and limits: Comparison of patients with controls identified approximately 28 shared CD8+ CDR3 sequences. The CD8+ Simpson's diversity of patients and controls was not significantly different.

It was genomic DNA that served as the template for profiling TCR beta VDJ and CDR3. TCRdb used MiXCR to reprocess the reads, holding one entry per CDR3 protein. The sample has some 280,000 distinct CDR3 sequences; around 60% are singletons. The genes are TRBV12-3 or TRBV12-4 and TRBJ2-2; D not resolved. The sequence was collected from a human donor with severe aplastic anemia or a healthy control (not recorded which). The sample taken for sequencing was sorted CD4+, CD8+, or CD8+CD57+ T cells (not recorded which) from PBMCs. CDR3 DNA sequence: TGTGCCAGCAACCTCCTGGGGGAGCTGTTTTTT. Translating gives CASNLLGELFF.